One sample yielded the 5 T cell receptor beta chains listed below, sequenced in a study of blood T cell repertoires in COVID-19. Sequencing was performed with immunoSEQ multiplex PCR; in TCRdb, only in-frame clones are kept and a portion is missing. Of 100,000 to 150,000 clones listed, roughly 70% were seen once; the top ten hold 0.7% to 1%. Sequencing was carried out using peripheral blood. The receptors here all came from a human donor with acute or convalescent COVID-19. The donor label of this sample is uncertain.

V gene TRBV2 combines with J gene TRBJ1-2, with D tentatively TRBD1 (6 bases). This CDR3 contains 17 residues. Per germline, CDR1 SNHLY and CDR2 FYNNEI. V shed 7 bases and J shed 1 base, with 22 bases lying between them. The CDR3 bases are TGTGCCAGCACCACTACCCGGCAGGGGTACTTTAACTATGGCTACACCTTC. It yields the protein CASTTTRQGYFNYGYTF.

This clone has more than one count but fewer than ten. J is TRBJ2-1 and V is TRBV6-6; tentative D call: TRBD1 (6 bases). The CDR3 is 14 residues long. Trimming cost V 6 bases and J 4 bases, with 13 bases left between them. CDR1 MNHNY and CDR2 SVGAGI come from the germline V gene (reference sequence). As DNA, the CDR3 is TGTGCCAGCAGCTCACAGGGCGCTTACAATGAGCAGTTCTTC. Translated, it gives CASSSQGAYNEQFF.

This rearrangement joins TRBV7-8 to TRBJ1-2; TRBD1 matches at 8 bases. CDR1 is SGHVS and CDR2 is FQNEAQ in the germline V gene. This CDR3 contains 14 residues. J lost 8 bases, V lost 1 base, and 6 bases had no gene match. The CDR3 nucleotides read TGTGCCAGCAGCTTAGATGACAGGGGAGACGGCTACACCTTC. Its protein product is CASSLDDRGDGYTF.

This chain connects TRBV19 to TRBJ1-5; a possible D gene is TRBD1 (5 bases). The V gene lost 6 bases and the J gene lost 6 bases, with 18 bases spanning the gap. The CDR3 extends over 15 amino acids. CDR1 is LNHDA and CDR2 is SQIVND in the germline V gene (reference sequence). CDR3 coding DNA: TGTGCCAGTAGCGCGATAGGGAGGGGCCCTCAGCCCCAGCATTTT. It translates to CASSAIGRGPQPQHF. Drawing the rest from reference TRBV19 and TRBJ1-5, the complete variable domain is DGGITQSPKYLFRKEGQNVTLSCEQNLNHDAMYWYRQDPGQGLRLIYYSQIVNDFQKGDIAEGYSVSREKKESFPLTVTSAQKNPTAFYLCASSAIGRGPQPQHFGDGTRLSIL.

This clone was seen ten or more times. This specimen includes other DNA sequences encoding the same CDR3. The chain joins TRBV3-1 (or the pseudogene TRBV3-2) to TRBJ1-3; 7 nucleotides align to TRBD1. The CDR3 is 14 residues long. Unmatched junction bases numbered 2, after V lost 4 bases and J lost 2 bases. Germline loops: CDR1 LGHDT, CDR2 YNNKEL (reference sequence). DNA for the CDR3: TGTGCCAGCAGCCGACAGGGCACTGGAAACACCATATATTTT. Its protein product is CASSRQGTGNTIYF.